The 29 T cell receptor beta chains below were found in one sample sequenced in a study of blood T cell repertoires in COVID-19. Repertoires were generated with immunoSEQ multiplex PCR, while TCRdb's copy carries only in-frame clones and drops some. The sample has about 220,000 clones; 88% are singletons. Input material: PBMCs or T cells enriched from blood (not recorded which). These TCRs come from a woman between 25 and 40 years old who had recovered from COVID-19.

This clone appeared a single time. V and J are TRBV3-1 (or the pseudogene TRBV3-2) and TRBJ2-5; D remains ambiguous. Trimming removed 6 bases at V and 5 bases at J, with 7 bases between. Germline lookup yields CDR1 LGHDT and CDR2 YNNKEL (reference sequence). CDR3 length: 11 amino acids. The chain's CDR3 is CASSLTETQYF. CDR3 DNA: TGTGCCAGCAGTCTAACGGAGACCCAGTACTTC.

On this clone: Other DNA sequences in the sample encode the same CDR3. This chain uses TRBV7-2 with TRBJ1-5; 7 positions match TRBD1. CDR1 and CDR2 from the germline V gene are SGHTA and FQGNSA. This CDR3 is built from 13 residues. After removal of 4 bases from V and 7 bases from J, the junction contained 4 bases not matched to a gene. The CDR3 here is CASSSDRAQPQHF. For the CDR3, the DNA is TGTGCCAGCAGCTCCGACAGGGCACAGCCCCAGCATTTT.

This chain uses TRBV4-1 with TRBJ2-7, with TRBD2 matching 10 bases. The germline CDR1 and CDR2 sequences are MGHRA and YSYEKL. The CDR3 extends over 16 amino acids. V was pared by 0 bases and J by 0 bases, with 2 bases of the junction left unmatched. CDR3 in amino acids: CASSQEPSGSSYEQYF. CDR3 nucleotide sequence: TGCGCCAGCAGCCAAGAACCTAGCGGGAGCTCCTACGAGCAGTACTTC.

V and J are TRBV3-1 (or the pseudogene TRBV3-2) and TRBJ2-5; 12 bases map to TRBD2. Unmatched junction bases numbered 8, after V lost 2 bases and J lost 7 bases. This CDR3 spans 16 amino acids. Germline V gives CDR1 LGHDT, CDR2 YNNKEL (reference sequence). The chain's CDR3 is CASSQPSGGALRTQYF. CDR3 DNA: TGTGCCAGCAGCCAACCTAGCGGGGGGGCCTTACGGACCCAGTACTTC.

V is TRBV15 and J is TRBJ1-4; 7 positions match TRBD1. Germline V lookup: CDR1 LNHNV, CDR2 YYDKDF (reference sequence). This CDR3 is 16 amino acids long. Unmatched junction bases numbered 5, after V lost 0 bases and J lost 4 bases. CDR3 bases: TGTGCCACCAGCAGAGAACCGGGGACAGTTAATGAAAAACTGTTTTTT. Amino acids: CATSREPGTVNEKLFF.

This clone occurred once. This chain connects TRBV7-6 to TRBJ2-1; 8 bases align to TRBD2. This CDR3 has 13 residues. Germline V gene sequence: CDR1 SGHVS, CDR2 FNYEAQ. V shed 4 bases, J shed 8 bases, and the junction held 4 bases outside the gene matches. The CDR3 bases are TGTGCCAGCAGCTCGGGACTAGGCGATGAGCAGTTCTTC. It is translated as CASSSGLGDEQFF.

This chain connects TRBV7-9 to TRBJ1-1; 7 bases match TRBD1. The germline V gene has CDR1 SEHNR and CDR2 FQNEAQ (reference sequence). This CDR3 is 15 amino acids long. Trimming at V came to 0 bases and at J to 1 base, leaving 2 bases not matched to a gene. The CDR3: CASSLATGRNTEAFF. The CDR3 DNA reads TGTGCCAGCAGCTTAGCGACAGGGAGGAACACTGAAGCTTTCTTT.

The rearrangement joins TRBV5-4 to TRBJ1-1, with D possibly being TRBD1 (6 bases). V lost 4 bases to trimming and J lost 5 bases, with 9 bases between them. The CDR3 totals 12 residues. Germline V gives CDR1 SGHNT, CDR2 YYREEE (reference sequence). CDR3 DNA sequence: TGTGCCAGCAGCAGAGACAGGACTGAAGCTTTCTTT. Protein: CASSRDRTEAFF.

This clone has only one observation. The chain carries TRBV29-1 and TRBJ1-1, with TRBD1 matching 7 bases. The V segment lost 6 bases and the J segment 0 bases; nucleotides outside the gene matches: 7. Germline loops: CDR1 SQVTM, CDR2 ANQGSEA. This CDR3 is 14 amino acids long. CDR3 amino acids: CSVRDSFMNTEAFF. DNA for the CDR3: TGCAGCGTGCGGGACAGCTTCATGAACACTGAAGCTTTCTTT.

V is TRBV6-6 and J is TRBJ1-5; D gene ambiguous. CDR3 length: 16 amino acids. Germline CDR1 and CDR2: MNHNY and SVGAGI (reference sequence). V was clipped by 4 bases and J by 0 bases, with 13 bases between them. CDR3 in amino acids: CASSSSRGYSNQPQHF. CDR3 nucleotides: TGTGCCAGCAGTTCCTCCAGAGGGTATAGCAATCAGCCCCAGCATTTT.

The rearrangement uses TRBV5-1 and TRBJ1-6, with TRBD1 as a possible D gene (5 bases). V lost 4 bases to trimming and J lost 9 bases, with 23 bases between them. Germline-derived CDR1 and CDR2 are SGHRS and YFSETQ. The CDR3 length is 17 residues. The DNA of the CDR3 is TGCGCCAGCAGCGCCCAAGACAGTGGAATTTCGGGTTCACCCCTCCACTTT. Its protein product is CASSAQDSGISGSPLHF.

V usage is TRBV7-2 and J usage is TRBJ1-2; maybe TRBD1 (6 bases). V dropped 4 bases and J dropped 8 bases, with 14 bases sitting between them. In germline, CDR1 is SGHTA, CDR2 FQGNSA. The CDR3 sequence is 13 residues long. The CDR3: CASSYPGQRGYTF. For the CDR3, the DNA is TGTGCCAGCAGCTACCCGGGACAAAGGGGCTACACCTTC.

This chain uses TRBV11-2 with TRBJ1-1; 10 positions match TRBD1. CDR1 and CDR2 from the germline V gene are SGHAT and FQNNGV. V gave up 1 base and J gave up 0 bases; unmatched junction bases: 11. The CDR3 is 19 amino acids. CDR3 sequence reads: CASSLADRGRIKLNTEAFF. The CDR3 coding sequence is TGTGCCAGCAGCTTAGCCGACAGGGGGCGAATTAAGCTGAACACTGAAGCTTTCTTT.

V gene TRBV7-8 combines with J gene TRBJ2-2; 10 bases are shared with TRBD1. The CDR3 runs to 17 residues. V lost 7 bases and J lost 7; bases outside the gene matches: 15. CDR1 is SGHVS, CDR2 FQNEAQ, per germline. This CDR3 reads CASTRNRDRGPGGELFF. For the CDR3, the DNA is TGTGCCAGCACCCGCAATCGGGACAGGGGACCGGGCGGGGAGCTGTTTTTT. The variable domain in full, completed from reference TRBV7-8 and TRBJ2-2, reads GAGVSQSPRYKVAKRGQDVALRCDPISGHVSLFWYQQALGQGPEFLTYFQNEAQLDKSGLPSDRFFAERPEGSVSTLKIQRTQQEDSAVYLCASTRNRDRGPGGELFFGEGSRLTVL.

The V call is TRBV5-4, the J call TRBJ2-7; D might be TRBD1 (6 bases). Germline-derived CDR1 and CDR2 are SGHNT and YYREEE (reference sequence). Trimming shortened V by 2 bases and J by 4 bases, and 19 bases separated the two germline ends. The length of the CDR3 is 16 residues. CDR3 sequence: CASSFLFFAGEYEQYF. The CDR3, as DNA: TGTGCCAGCAGCTTTTTATTTTTTGCAGGGGAGTACGAGCAGTACTTC.

The V call is TRBV7-3, the J call TRBJ2-1; 7 nucleotides line up with TRBD1. The V and J ends lost 5 bases and 6 bases, in that order; junction bases with no gene match: 4. CDR1 and CDR2 from the germline V gene are SGHTA and FQGTGA. This CDR3 spans 13 amino acids. The CDR3: CASSLAGGNEQFF. The CDR3, as DNA: TGTGCCAGCAGCCTGGCAGGGGGCAATGAGCAGTTCTTC. Full variable domain (outside the CDR3, taken from reference TRBV7-3 and TRBJ2-1): GAGVSQTPSNKVTEKGKYVELRCDPISGHTALYWYRQSLGQGPEFLIYFQGTGAADDSGLPNDRFFAVRPEGSVSTLKIQRTERGDSAVYLCASSLAGGNEQFFGPGTRLTVL.

CDR3 amino acids: CASSPDRGRTDTQYF. The CDR3 DNA sequence: TGTGCCAGCAGCCCGGACAGGGGGCGCACAGATACGCAGTATTTT. The rearrangement links TRBV5-4 to TRBJ2-3; 11 nucleotides match TRBD1. Germline loops: CDR1 SGHNT, CDR2 YYREEE (reference sequence). The CDR3 loop spans 15 amino acids. V was clipped by 4 bases and J by 1 base; unmatched bases: 2.

The rearrangement uses TRBV29-1 and TRBJ1-4, with a weak D call TRBD1 (6 bases). CDR3 size: 13 residues. The germline gives CDR1 SQVTM, CDR2 ANQGSEA. The germline V and J ends were trimmed by 6 bases and 0 bases, with 8 bases remaining between them. The CDR3 is CSVGHSTNEKLFF. CDR3 DNA sequence: TGCAGCGTGGGACATTCAACTAATGAAAAACTGTTTTTT.

CDR3 amino acids: CASSLQSSGGGYQETQYF. CDR3 in DNA: TGTGCCAGCAGCTTACAATCTAGCGGGGGGGGCTACCAAGAGACCCAGTACTTC. The rearrangement joins TRBV7-6 to TRBJ2-5; 12 bases line up with TRBD2. The CDR3 contains 18 residues. V lost 2 bases to trimming and J lost 0 bases; unmatched junction nucleotides: 7. CDR1 is SGHVS and CDR2 is FNYEAQ in the germline V gene.

The chain couples TRBV7-8 to TRBJ1-2; D is ambiguous. V was clipped by 2 bases and J by 8 bases, with 9 bases between them. The germline V gene encodes CDR1 SGHVS and CDR2 FQNEAQ. The CDR3 contains 12 residues. The CDR3 nucleotides are TGTGCCAGCAGCTTACGAGGGTCCGGCTACACCTTC. This gives the protein CASSLRGSGYTF. The full variable domain, completed using reference TRBV7-8 and TRBJ1-2, is GAGVSQSPRYKVAKRGQDVALRCDPISGHVSLFWYQQALGQGPEFLTYFQNEAQLDKSGLPSDRFFAERPEGSVSTLKIQRTQQEDSAVYLCASSLRGSGYTFGSGTRLTVV.

The table lists this clone with a count of one. The V gene is TRBV7-6, the J gene TRBJ1-1; D is possibly TRBD1 (6 bases). Germline V CDR1 and CDR2: SGHVS, FNYEAQ. Trimming cost V 5 bases and J 1 base, with 8 bases left between them. The CDR3 spans 13 residues. The CDR3: CASSRTANTEAFF. The DNA for the CDR3 is TGTGCCAGCAGCCGGACAGCGAACACTGAAGCTTTCTTT.

There are a few counts of this clone. V gene TRBV4-1 combines with J gene TRBJ1-6; D remains ambiguous. Germline loops: CDR1 MGHRA, CDR2 YSYEKL. The CDR3 loop spans 15 amino acids. The V gene lost 4 bases and the J gene lost 0 bases, with 7 bases spanning the gap. CDR3 nucleotides: TGCGCCAGCAGCCCCCGGGACTCCTATAATTCACCCCTCCACTTT. As protein: CASSPRDSYNSPLHF.

The CDR3 DNA sequence: TGTGCCAGCAGCTTAAGGAGTTTCTCTGGAAACACCATATATTTT. As protein: CASSLRSFSGNTIYF. V is TRBV13 and J is TRBJ1-3; the D is unclear. This CDR3 spans 15 amino acids. V lost 2 bases, J lost 0 bases, and 8 bases lay in between. In germline, CDR1 is PRHDT, CDR2 FYEKMQ (reference sequence).

The chain employs TRBV14 and TRBJ1-6; D is unresolved. Trimming shortened V by 4 bases and J by 8 bases, and 9 bases separated the two germline ends. Germline CDR1 and CDR2: SGHDN and FVKESK. The CDR3 covers 13 residues. This CDR3 is CASSPRGDSPLHF. CDR3 nucleotides: TGTGCCAGCAGCCCGCGCGGGGATTCACCCCTCCACTTT.

V usage is TRBV15 and J usage is TRBJ1-1; 8 bases agree with TRBD1. With 5 bases clipped from V and 1 base from J, the junction kept 6 bases outside the gene matches. Per germline, CDR1 LNHNV and CDR2 YYDKDF (reference sequence). The CDR3 length is 15 residues. The CDR3 DNA sequence: TGTGCCACCAGCGGGGTGGACAGGGCGAACACTGAAGCTTTCTTT. Its translation: CATSGVDRANTEAFF.

The rearrangement joins TRBV7-2 to TRBJ1-5; 7 nucleotides match TRBD1. Per germline, CDR1 SGHTA and CDR2 FQGNSA. The CDR3 runs 14 residues. J was trimmed by 4 bases and V by 2 bases; bases with no gene match: 2. CDR3 sequence: CASSLSQGNQPQHF. The CDR3 DNA follows: TGTGCCAGCAGCTTATCACAGGGGAATCAGCCCCAGCATTTT. The full variable domain, in which reference TRBV7-2 and TRBJ1-5 provide the parts outside the CDR3, is GAGVSQSPSNKVTEKGKDVELRCDPISGHTALYWYRQSLGQGLEFLIYFQGNSAPDKSGLPSDRFSAERTGGSVSTLTIQRTQQEDSAVYLCASSLSQGNQPQHFGDGTRLSIL.

This clone has only one observation. This chain links TRBV3-1 (or the pseudogene TRBV3-2) with TRBJ2-3; 8 bases agree with TRBD1. The V gene's germline CDR1 is LGHDT and CDR2 YNNKEL (reference sequence). With V trimmed by 0 bases and J by 3 bases, 2 bases remained unmatched. The CDR3 length is 15 residues. The CDR3 protein is CASSQETGATDTQYF. CDR3 DNA sequence: TGTGCCAGCAGCCAAGAGACAGGGGCAACAGATACGCAGTATTTT.

The rearrangement joins TRBV19 to TRBJ1-2; 7 nucleotides line up with TRBD1. Trimming took 4 bases from V and 13 from J; bases not matched to a gene: 9. Germline-derived CDR1 and CDR2 are LNHDA and SQIVND (reference sequence). The CDR3 runs 12 residues. CDR3 region: CASSSLQGYGTF. The CDR3 DNA is TGTGCCAGTAGTAGTCTACAGGGGTATGGCACCTTC.

This chain connects TRBV7-2 to TRBJ2-7; TRBD2 aligns across 10 bases. CDR1 is SGHTA, CDR2 FQGNSA, per germline. This CDR3 is built from 14 residues. Losses at the gene ends were 4 bases for V and 2 bases for J; bases not matched to a gene: 2. The CDR3 DNA follows: TGTGCCAGCAGCTCCGGGACTAGCGCCTACGAGCAGTACTTC. Amino acid sequence: CASSSGTSAYEQYF.